The 15 T cell receptor beta chains listed next were all sequenced from one sample in a study of blood T cell repertoires in COVID-19 (dated by TCRdb to 2018 to 2020). Libraries were prepared through the immunoSEQ multiplex PCR assay. TCRdb carries this immuneACCESS record with in-frame sequences only. Its versions omit some clonotypes, under half of them owing to an unresolved V gene in the studies checked, with the rest unexplained. The sample contains 120,000 to 150,000 clones, more than 70% of them found a single time. 10% to 15% of the sample belongs to the ten largest clones. Specimen: peripheral blood. The origin of the receptors is a man aged 55 to 70 with active or convalescent COVID-19.

The gene calls are TRBV4-2 and TRBJ1-6, with D unresolved. Trimming stripped 0 bases from V and 3 bases from J, with 9 bases between. Per germline, CDR1 LGHNA and CDR2 YNFKEQ. This CDR3 has 16 residues. The CDR3 sequence is CASSQETYDYNSPLHF. The DNA for the CDR3 is TGTGCCAGCAGCCAAGAAACATACGACTATAATTCACCCCTCCACTTT.

The sample holds one count of this clone. The J gene is TRBJ2-7, the V gene TRBV10-3, with a possible D match to TRBD1 (6 bases). Germline V gene sequence: CDR1 ENHRY, CDR2 SYGVKD. Trimming stripped 3 bases from V and 5 bases from J, with 11 bases between. This CDR3 region has 13 residues. The CDR3 protein is CAISETGMDEQYF. The CDR3 coding sequence is TGTGCCATCAGTGAAACAGGGATGGACGAGCAGTACTTC.

The chain has TRBV21-1 and TRBJ2-7; the DNA was not used to check the table's D call, TRBD2. TRBV21-1 corresponds to a pseudogene. This CDR3 is built from 12 residues. The CDR3 DNA is TGTGCCACCCGATGGCGGGAGGACGAGCAGTACTTC. Translating gives CATRWREDEQYF.

This clone was detected only a few times. The genes are TRBV3-1 (or the pseudogene TRBV3-2) and TRBJ1-2; 8 nucleotides agree with TRBD1. Germline trimming cut 5 bases from V and 3 bases from J; bases unmatched to any gene: 8. CDR1 is LGHDT and CDR2 is YNNKEL in the germline V gene (reference sequence). The CDR3 spans 15 residues. The CDR3 loop reads CASSFTQGVYYGYTF. The DNA for the CDR3 is TGTGCCAGCAGCTTTACACAGGGGGTGTACTATGGCTACACCTTC.

The chain is built from TRBV6-6 and TRBJ2-5, with TRBD2 matching 7 bases. The V gene's germline CDR1 is MNHNY and CDR2 SVGAGI (reference sequence). CDR3 size: 14 residues. The V segment lost 3 bases and the J segment 0 bases; nucleotides outside the gene matches: 1. The CDR3 region is CASSYGRDQETQYF. The DNA for the CDR3 is TGTGCCAGCAGTTATGGGAGGGACCAAGAGACCCAGTACTTC.

This chain joins TRBV2 and TRBJ2-7, with TRBD2 as a possible D gene (6 bases). Germline CDR1 is SNHLY and CDR2 is FYNNEI. This CDR3 is 14 amino acids long. Trimming stripped 6 bases from V and 6 bases from J, with 18 bases between. CDR3 amino acids: CASRSRGTRSEQYF. The CDR3 DNA is TGTGCCAGCAGGAGTCGGGGGACTCGGTCCGAGCAGTACTTC.

On this clone: A much larger clone sits a single nucleotide away, making a read error possible. The rearrangement uses TRBV14 and TRBJ1-2; 7 bases are a match to TRBD1. CDR3 length: 12 residues. Germline values: CDR1 SGHDN, CDR2 FVKESK. Trimming took 4 bases from V and 7 from J; bases not matched to a gene: 3. CDR3 in DNA: TGTGCCAGCAGCCTCTACAGGGGTGGCTACACCTTC. Translated, it gives CASSLYRGGYTF.

CDR3 DNA: TGTGCCAGCAGTGGCCAGGGAAGGTATCAGCCCCAGCATTTT. This codes for CASSGQGRYQPQHF. V usage is TRBV2 and J usage is TRBJ1-5; TRBD1 might be the D (5 bases). CDR1 and CDR2 (germline): SNHLY, FYNNEI. The CDR3 spans 14 residues. Trimming stripped 4 bases from V and 5 bases from J, with 12 bases between. The variable domain in full, with the rest retrieved from reference TRBV2 and TRBJ1-5, is EPEVTQTPSHQVTQMGQEVILRCVPISNHLYFYWYRQILGQKVEFLVSFYNNEISEKSEIFDDQFSVERPDGSNFTLKIRSTKLEDSAMYFCASSGQGRYQPQHFGDGTRLSIL.

CDR3: CASSLRGTDTQYF. DNA of the CDR3: TGCGCCAGCAGCTTACGCGGCACAGATACGCAGTATTTT. The chain recombines TRBV5-1 with TRBJ2-3, with D uncertain. Germline values: CDR1 SGHRS, CDR2 YFSETQ. The CDR3 is 13 residues long. The V end lost 2 bases, the J end lost 1 base, and 5 bases lay between the germline ends.

The sample holds many counts of this clone. J is TRBJ1-5 and V is TRBV7-9; 7 bases fit TRBD1. The V segment lost 5 bases and the J segment 5 bases; nucleotides outside the gene matches: 3. From germline, CDR1 is SEHNR and CDR2 FQNEAQ (reference sequence). This CDR3 has 13 amino acids. CDR3 sequence reads: CASSQTGDQPQHF. In nucleotides, the CDR3 is TGTGCCAGCAGCCAAACAGGGGATCAGCCCCAGCATTTT. The full variable domain, completed using reference TRBV7-9 and TRBJ1-5, is DTGVSQNPRHKITKRGQNVTFRCDPISEHNRLYWYRQTLGQGPEFLTYFQNEAQLEKSRLLSDRFSAERPKGSFSTLEIQRTEQGDSAMYLCASSQTGDQPQHFGDGTRLSIL.

This sequence joins TRBV4-2 and TRBJ2-3; 8 nucleotides align to TRBD2. CDR3 length equals 16 residues. Germline V gene lookup returns CDR1 LGHNA and CDR2 YNFKEQ. Unmatched junction bases numbered 3, after V lost 1 base and J lost 0 bases. In DNA form, the CDR3 reads TGTGCCAGCAGCCAAGTAGCGGGACCTAGCACAGATACGCAGTATTTT. Translation gives CASSQVAGPSTDTQYF.

This clone occurred once. The rearrangement joins TRBV9 to TRBJ2-3, with D maybe TRBD2 (5 bases). Trimming took off 4 bases at V and 6 bases at J, with 12 bases between the two ends. The CDR3 length is 13 residues. CDR1 is SGDLS, CDR2 YYNGEE, per germline. CDR3 sequence (DNA): TGTGCCAGCAGCCCCCGGACTCTCGATACGCAGTATTTT. Amino acid sequence: CASSPRTLDTQYF.

The V call is TRBV4-3, the J call TRBJ2-1, with 14 bases fitting TRBD2. The germline V gene has CDR1 LGHNA and CDR2 YSLEER. This CDR3 is built from 19 residues. Trimming removed 4 bases from V and 9 bases from J; junction bases left unmatched: 17. CDR3 sequence: CASSPALGLAGGRFTEQFF. In DNA form, the CDR3 reads TGCGCCAGCAGCCCAGCCTTAGGACTAGCGGGAGGACGCTTCACTGAGCAGTTCTTC.

The rearrangement joins TRBV15 to TRBJ1-4, with 7 bases fitting TRBD1. The CDR3 length is 16 residues. The germline V gene has CDR1 LNHNV and CDR2 YYDKDF (reference sequence). J was trimmed by 1 base and V by 3 bases; bases with no gene match: 5. In DNA, the CDR3 is TGTGCCACCAGCAGGGACAGGTTGCTAACTAATGAAAAACTGTTTTTT. It specifies CATSRDRLLTNEKLFF.

The chain combines TRBV4-1 with TRBJ1-1, with D unclear. Trimming stripped 1 base from V and 5 bases from J, with 20 bases between. Per the germline V gene, CDR1 is MGHRA and CDR2 is YSYEKL. The CDR3 spans 17 residues. In nucleotides, the CDR3 is TGCGCCAGCAGCCAAGGTCGGGCAAGGCCTACGGGGACTGAAGCTTTCTTT. It translates to CASSQGRARPTGTEAFF.